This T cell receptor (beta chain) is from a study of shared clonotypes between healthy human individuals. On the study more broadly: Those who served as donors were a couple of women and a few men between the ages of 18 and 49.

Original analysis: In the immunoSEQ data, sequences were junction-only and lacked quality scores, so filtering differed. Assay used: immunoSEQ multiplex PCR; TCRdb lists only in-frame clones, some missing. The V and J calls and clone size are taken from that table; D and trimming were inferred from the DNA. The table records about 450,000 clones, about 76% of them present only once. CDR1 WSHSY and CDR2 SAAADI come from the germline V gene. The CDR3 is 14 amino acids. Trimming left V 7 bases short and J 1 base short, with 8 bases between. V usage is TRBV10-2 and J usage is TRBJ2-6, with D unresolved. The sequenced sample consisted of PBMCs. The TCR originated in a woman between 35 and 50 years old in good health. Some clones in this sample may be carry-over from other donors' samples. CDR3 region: CASTGSSGANVLTF. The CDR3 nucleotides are TGCGCCAGCACCGGGTCTTCTGGGGCCAACGTCCTGACTTTC.